These 27 T cell receptor beta chains originate from one sample sequenced in a study of T-cell memory formation after mild COVID-19. TCRdb processed the 5' RACE reads anew with MiXCR; each CDR3 protein has one entry. The sample contains 450,000 to 650,000 distinct CDR3 sequences, about 20% of which appear only once. Sequencing was carried out using PBMCs or a T cell subset sorted from them (not recorded which). The receptor source for this set is an adult woman who had mild COVID-19 (a few samples of this study predate the infection). Cell type and time point are not known.

The CDR3 DNA is TGTGCCAGCAGTGAACGGGGCGGGGGGGCCGGCGATGAGCAGTTCTTC. This encodes CASSERGGGAGDEQFF. J is TRBJ2-1 and V is TRBV6-4; 9 nucleotides agree with TRBD2. CDR3 size: 16 residues. Trimming cost V 3 bases and J 8 bases; bases outside gene matches: 11. Per germline, CDR1 MRHNA and CDR2 SNTAGT.

The V gene is TRBV9, the J gene TRBJ2-1; D is perhaps TRBD2 (5 bases). Germline CDR1 is SGDLS and CDR2 is YYNGEE. V was trimmed by 2 bases and J by 4 bases, leaving 10 bases between them. The CDR3 totals 14 residues. The CDR3, as DNA: TGTGCCAGCAGCGTCAGCTGGGAGTACAATGAGCAGTTCTTC. Protein sequence: CASSVSWEYNEQFF.

This chain uses TRBV21-1 with TRBJ2-1; the DNA was not used to check the table's D call, TRBD1. TRBV21-1 corresponds to a pseudogene. The CDR3 contains 15 residues. CDR3 DNA: TGTGCCAGCAGCACCTCGTTGGGACCCCTAAATGAGCAGTTCTTC. Encoded protein: CASSTSLGPLNEQFF.

This sequence joins TRBV18 and TRBJ1-2, with 9 nucleotides matching TRBD1. Trimming took 3 bases from V and 8 from J; bases not matched to a gene: 7. This CDR3 contains 14 residues. CDR1 and CDR2 (germline): KGHSH, LQKENI. The CDR3: CASSPRQGVQGYTF. DNA of the CDR3: TGTGCCAGCTCACCGAGACAGGGGGTCCAAGGCTACACCTTC.

In its sample, this clonotype was seen a few times. One junction end disagrees with the germline gene, perhaps due to a read error. V usage is TRBV7-7 and J usage is TRBJ2-7, with D hard to call. Germline V gene sequence: CDR1 SSHAT, CDR2 FNYEAQ (reference sequence). This CDR3 contains 12 residues. The CDR3 sequence is CASSPRSYEQYF. CDR3 in DNA: TGTGCTAGCAGCCCTCGCTCCTACGAGCAGTACTTC.

This clonotype showed up just a few times. This chain joins TRBV6-5 and TRBJ2-7; TRBD1 is a possible D gene (7 bases). Germline-derived CDR1 and CDR2 are MNHEY and SVGAGI. The ends were cut back, 0 bases at V and 3 bases at J, with 21 bases in the middle. This CDR3 has 18 amino acids. CDR3 coding DNA: TGTGCCAGCAGTTACTCCCGGCCGGAGGGGGCCGAGTTCTACGAGCAGTACTTC. Translation: CASSYSRPEGAEFYEQYF.

This chain joins TRBV7-9 and TRBJ2-1; D uncertain. The CDR3 is 13 amino acids. Germline values: CDR1 SEHNR, CDR2 FQNEAQ (reference sequence). Deletions cut 10 bases from V and 5 bases from J, with 15 bases between. Here the CDR3 reads CATVALQNNEQFF. In DNA, the CDR3 is TGTGCCACCGTGGCACTACAAAACAATGAGCAGTTCTTC.

This clonotype was counted between two and nine times. This sequence joins TRBV20-1 and TRBJ2-3; TRBD2 aligns across 7 bases. After removal of 6 bases from V and 1 base from J, the junction contained 13 bases not matched to a gene. In germline, CDR1 is DFQATT, CDR2 SNEGSKA (reference sequence). The CDR3 is 16 amino acids. CDR3 nucleotide sequence: TGCAGTGCCCACACGGGGCGGGCGGGGGGCACAGATACGCAGTATTTT. Amino acid sequence: CSAHTGRAGGTDTQYF.

The chain employs TRBV6-5 and TRBJ2-3, with D unclear. This CDR3 contains 13 residues. Trimming took 2 bases from V and 2 from J, leaving 5 bases between them. Germline CDR1 MNHEY, CDR2 SVGAGI. CDR3 nucleotides: TGTGCCAGCAGTTACATGTCCACAGATACGCAGTATTTT. Its protein is CASSYMSTDTQYF.

The rearrangement joins TRBV6-5 to TRBJ2-6; 7 nucleotides match TRBD1. With 0 bases clipped from V and 2 bases from J, the junction kept 4 bases outside the gene matches. The CDR3 has 17 residues. CDR1 and CDR2 from the germline V gene are MNHEY and SVGAGI. CDR3 loop: CASSYSSQGAGANVLTF. The CDR3 nucleotides are TGTGCCAGCAGTTACTCGAGCCAGGGGGCTGGGGCCAACGTCCTGACTTTC.

CDR3 sequence reads: CASTTWGQSSYEQYF. The CDR3 nucleotides read TGCGCCAGTACGACTTGGGGGCAGAGCTCCTACGAGCAGTACTTC. J is TRBJ2-7 and V is TRBV5-1, with D possibly being TRBD1 (6 bases). The CDR3 sequence is 15 residues long. Germline V gene lookup returns CDR1 SGHRS and CDR2 YFSETQ. V dropped 8 bases and J dropped 0 bases, with 18 bases sitting between them.

The J gene is TRBJ1-1, the V gene TRBV7-9, with D hard to call. From germline, CDR1 is SEHNR and CDR2 FQNEAQ (reference sequence). The CDR3 contains 13 residues. V gave up 3 bases and J gave up 7 bases, with 12 bases separating them. CDR3 bases: TGTGCCAGCAGCTTTCGGGTTTTAGGTGAAGCTTTCTTT. Amino acid sequence: CASSFRVLGEAFF.

The chain links TRBV7-8 to TRBJ2-5; D uncertain. CDR1 is SGHVS and CDR2 is FQNEAQ in the germline V gene. V dropped 0 bases and J dropped 5 bases, with 4 bases sitting between them. The CDR3 covers 12 residues. The CDR3 DNA reads TGTGCCAGCAGCTTAGCGCCTGAGACCCAGTACTTC. Encoded protein: CASSLAPETQYF.

The J gene is TRBJ2-7, the V gene TRBV5-1; TRBD2 matches at 8 bases. CDR1 is SGHRS, CDR2 YFSETQ, per germline. The CDR3 spans 14 residues. Unmatched junction bases numbered 9, after V lost 5 bases and J lost 5 bases. The CDR3: CASSRTGTSHEQYF. CDR3 bases: TGCGCCAGCAGTCGAACCGGGACTAGTCACGAGCAGTACTTC.

This clonotype showed up just once. The V gene is TRBV30, the J gene TRBJ2-3; D uncertain. The V gene lost 0 bases and the J gene lost 2 bases, with 9 bases spanning the gap. The V gene's germline CDR1 is GTSNPN and CDR2 SVGIG (reference sequence). CDR3 length equals 14 residues. The DNA of the CDR3 is TGTGCCTGGAGTGTTGACCGGGCCACAGATACGCAGTATTTT. It is translated as CAWSVDRATDTQYF. The whole variable domain, filled in from reference TRBV30 and TRBJ2-3, reads SQTIHQWPATLVQPVGSPLSLECTVEGTSNPNLYWYRQAAGRGLQLLFYSVGIGQISSEVPQNLSASRPQDRQFILSSKKLLLSDSGFYLCAWSVDRATDTQYFGPGTRLTVL.

This clonotype was seen a handful of times. V gene TRBV20-1 combines with J gene TRBJ1-1; weak D call: TRBD1 (5 bases). The CDR3 has 16 residues. Trimming took 0 bases from V and 2 from J, leaving 16 bases between them. The V gene's germline CDR1 is DFQATT and CDR2 SNEGSKA (reference sequence). As DNA, the CDR3 is TGCAGTGCTAGAGATTTAAATGGGGCCGAAAACACTGAAGCTTTCTTT. Residues: CSARDLNGAENTEAFF.

This sequence joins TRBV6-2 or TRBV6-3 and TRBJ1-1; possible D gene TRBD1, 5 bases. This CDR3 is built from 14 residues. The germline gives CDR1 MNHEY, CDR2 SVGEGT. The ends were cut back, 5 bases at V and 0 bases at J, with 10 bases in the middle. Here the CDR3 DNA reads TGTGCCAGCAGTGAGCAGGGAATGAACACTGAAGCTTTCTTT. Protein sequence: CASSEQGMNTEAFF.

This rearrangement joins TRBV5-1 to TRBJ2-1; perhaps TRBD1 as D (6 bases). The CDR3 totals 15 residues. With 4 bases removed from V and 8 bases from J, the gap between germline ends came to 19 bases. Germline assignment: CDR1 SGHRS and CDR2 YFSETQ. The CDR3 reads CASSGALGASDEQFF. In DNA, the CDR3 is TGCGCCAGCAGCGGGGCGTTGGGGGCAAGTGATGAGCAGTTCTTC.

Many counts were recorded for this clonotype. The chain is built from TRBV24-1 and TRBJ2-1; 9 bases align to TRBD1. Germline CDR1 reads KGHDR; CDR2 reads SFDVKD. The CDR3 is 15 amino acids. V was clipped by 10 bases and J by 5 bases; unmatched bases: 11. The CDR3 nucleotides read TGTGCCACGGAGGACAGGGGATTGGGGAACAATGAGCAGTTCTTC. This codes for CATEDRGLGNNEQFF.

This clonotype has just a few counts. This sequence joins TRBV4-3 and TRBJ2-3; D gene ambiguous. This CDR3 comprises 16 residues. Trimming removed 0 bases at V and 1 base at J, with 11 bases between. CDR1 is LGHNA and CDR2 is YSLEER in the germline V gene. The CDR3 protein is CASSQDPGMGTDTQYF. For the CDR3, the DNA is TGCGCCAGCAGCCAAGATCCGGGTATGGGCACAGATACGCAGTATTTT.

This clonotype was counted a few times. The rearrangement links TRBV12-3 or TRBV12-4 to TRBJ2-1; TRBD1 or TRBD2 may be the D gene (6 bases each). Trimming left V 5 bases short and J 9 bases short, with 20 bases between. This CDR3 has 15 residues. CDR3 amino acids: CASSPENRGVGEQFF. The CDR3 DNA follows: TGTGCCAGCAGTCCGGAGAATAGGGGGGTCGGTGAGCAGTTCTTC.

The J gene is TRBJ2-5, the V gene TRBV2, with D possibly TRBD2 on 6 matching bases. V was clipped by 5 bases and J by 5 bases, with 21 bases between them. Germline CDR1 and CDR2: SNHLY and FYNNEI. The CDR3 runs to 16 residues. The CDR3 sequence is CASSSGTAGSSETQYF. The CDR3 DNA sequence: TGTGCCAGCAGTTCGGGGACGGCGGGGTCCTCTGAGACCCAGTACTTC.

This clonotype was found once. The chain links TRBV12-3 or TRBV12-4 to TRBJ2-3; D gene unclear. V was pared by 4 bases and J by 0 bases, with 11 bases between. The CDR3 has 15 amino acids. CDR3 DNA sequence: TGTGCCAGCAGTTCCCGTACCTCTAGCACAGATACGCAGTATTTT. This encodes CASSSRTSSTDTQYF.

The J gene is TRBJ1-2, the V gene TRBV11-2, with a weak D call TRBD1 (5 bases). Germline assignment: CDR1 SGHAT and CDR2 FQNNGV. V was clipped by 6 bases and J by 1 base, with 15 bases between them. The CDR3 sequence is 15 residues long. The CDR3 here is CASRRPGNFNYGYTF. The CDR3, as DNA: TGTGCCAGCAGACGGCCAGGGAACTTTAACTATGGCTACACCTTC. The full variable domain, its missing parts supplied by reference TRBV11-2 and TRBJ1-2, is EAGVAQSPRYKIIEKRQSVAFWCNPISGHATLYWYQQILGQGPKLLIQFQNNGVVDDSQLPKDRFSAERLKGVDSTLKIQPAKLEDSAVYLCASRRPGNFNYGYTFGSGTRLTVV.

The V and J genes are TRBV3-1 and TRBJ2-7; TRBD1 agrees at 7 bases. Germline values: CDR1 LGHDT, CDR2 YNNKEL (reference sequence). The V and J ends lost 2 bases and 1 base, in that order; junction bases with no gene match: 14. This CDR3 is 18 amino acids long. The CDR3 coding sequence is TGTGCCAGCAGCCAAACGACAGGGTCTCAAGTAACTTCCTACGAGCAGTACTTC. Translation gives CASSQTTGSQVTSYEQYF.

V usage is TRBV6-5 and J usage is TRBJ1-1, with D hard to call. Germline loops: CDR1 MNHEY, CDR2 SVGAGI. The V end was cut by 0 bases, the J end by 5 bases, with 13 bases between. This CDR3 region has 15 residues. As DNA, the CDR3 is TGTGCCAGCAGTTACTCCCCCGCCGGGCGGACTGAAGCTTTCTTT. Its translation is CASSYSPAGRTEAFF.

This clonotype has a count of ten or more. The chain employs TRBV4-3 and TRBJ2-3; D not certain. Germline V gene data show CDR1 as LGHNA and CDR2 as YSLEER. V was clipped by 0 bases and J by 4 bases, with 5 bases between them. The CDR3 extends over 13 amino acids. Here the CDR3 DNA reads TGCGCCAGCAGCCAAGATAAACCAGATACGCAGTATTTT. Amino acid sequence: CASSQDKPDTQYF.